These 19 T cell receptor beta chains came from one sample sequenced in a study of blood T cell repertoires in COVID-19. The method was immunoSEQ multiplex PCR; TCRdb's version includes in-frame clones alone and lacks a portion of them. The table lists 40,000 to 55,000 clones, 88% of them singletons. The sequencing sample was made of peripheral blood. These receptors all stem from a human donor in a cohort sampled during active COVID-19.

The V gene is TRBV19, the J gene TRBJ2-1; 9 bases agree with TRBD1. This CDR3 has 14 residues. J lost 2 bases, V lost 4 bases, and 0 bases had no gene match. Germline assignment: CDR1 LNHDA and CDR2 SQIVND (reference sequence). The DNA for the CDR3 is TGTGCCAGTAGTAGGGACAGGGCCTACAATGAGCAGTTCTTC. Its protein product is CASSRDRAYNEQFF.

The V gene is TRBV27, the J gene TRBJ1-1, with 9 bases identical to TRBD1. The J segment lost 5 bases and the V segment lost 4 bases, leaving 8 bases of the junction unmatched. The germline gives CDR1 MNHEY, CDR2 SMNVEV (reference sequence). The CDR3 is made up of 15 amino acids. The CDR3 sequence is CASSSGGQGRTEAFF. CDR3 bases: TGTGCCAGCAGTTCGGGGGGACAGGGAAGGACTGAAGCTTTCTTT.

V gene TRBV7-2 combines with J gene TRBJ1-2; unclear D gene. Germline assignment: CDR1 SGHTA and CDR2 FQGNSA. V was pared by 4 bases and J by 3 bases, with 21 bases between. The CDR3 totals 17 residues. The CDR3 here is CASSSTFPQTAYYGYTF. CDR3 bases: TGTGCCAGCAGCTCGACATTTCCCCAGACGGCCTACTATGGCTACACCTTC.

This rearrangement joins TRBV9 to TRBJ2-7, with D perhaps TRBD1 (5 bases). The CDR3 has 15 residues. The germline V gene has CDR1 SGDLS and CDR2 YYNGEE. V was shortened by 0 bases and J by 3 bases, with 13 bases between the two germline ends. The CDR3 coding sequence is TGTGCCAGCAGCGTAGAACCCGCAGGGATCTACGAGCAGTACTTC. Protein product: CASSVEPAGIYEQYF. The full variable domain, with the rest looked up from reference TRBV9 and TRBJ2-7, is DSGVTQTPKHLITATGQRVTLRCSPRSGDLSVYWYQQSLDQGLQFLIQYYNGEERAKGNILERFSAQQFPDLHSELNLSSLELGDSALYFCASSVEPAGIYEQYFGPGTRLTVT.

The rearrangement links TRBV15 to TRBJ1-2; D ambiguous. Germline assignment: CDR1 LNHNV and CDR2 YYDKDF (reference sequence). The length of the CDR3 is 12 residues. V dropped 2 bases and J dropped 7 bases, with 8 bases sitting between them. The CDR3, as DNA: TGTGCCACCAGCAGATATATGGCTGGCTACACCTTC. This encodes CATSRYMAGYTF.

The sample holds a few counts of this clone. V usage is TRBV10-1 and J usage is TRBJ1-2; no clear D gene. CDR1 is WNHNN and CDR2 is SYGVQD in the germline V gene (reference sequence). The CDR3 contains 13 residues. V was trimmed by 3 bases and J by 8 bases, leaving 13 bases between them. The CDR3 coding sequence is TGCGCCAGCAGTGATCTTCGCGGTGGAGGCTACACCTTC. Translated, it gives CASSDLRGGGYTF.

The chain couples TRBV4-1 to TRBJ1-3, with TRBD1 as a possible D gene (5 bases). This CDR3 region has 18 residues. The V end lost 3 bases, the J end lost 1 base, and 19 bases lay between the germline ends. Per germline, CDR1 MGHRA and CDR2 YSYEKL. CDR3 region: CASSHPPQQGLSGNTIYF. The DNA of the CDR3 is TGCGCCAGCAGCCACCCCCCCCAGCAGGGACTGTCTGGAAACACCATATATTTT.

CDR3 DNA: TGTGCCACCAGTGCCGTGGACAGGGACAATGAGCAGTTCTTC. This codes for CATSAVDRDNEQFF. The chain employs TRBV24-1 and TRBJ2-1, with 8 bases identical to TRBD1. This CDR3 has 14 amino acids. Germline CDR1 reads KGHDR; CDR2 reads SFDVKD. V dropped 5 bases and J dropped 5; count of bases not matched to a gene: 4.

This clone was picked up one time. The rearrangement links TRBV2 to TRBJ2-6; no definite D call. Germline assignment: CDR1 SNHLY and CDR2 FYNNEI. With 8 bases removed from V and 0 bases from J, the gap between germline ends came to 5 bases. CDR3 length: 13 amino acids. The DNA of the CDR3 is TGTGCCAGCCTATACTCTGGGGCCAACGTCCTGACTTTC. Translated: CASLYSGANVLTF.

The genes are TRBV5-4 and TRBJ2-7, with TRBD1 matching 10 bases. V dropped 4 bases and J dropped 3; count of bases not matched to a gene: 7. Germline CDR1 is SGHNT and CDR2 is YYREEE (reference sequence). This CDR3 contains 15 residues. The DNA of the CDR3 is TGTGCCAGCAGCGCTGGGACAGGGGTGAACTACGAGCAGTACTTC. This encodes CASSAGTGVNYEQYF.

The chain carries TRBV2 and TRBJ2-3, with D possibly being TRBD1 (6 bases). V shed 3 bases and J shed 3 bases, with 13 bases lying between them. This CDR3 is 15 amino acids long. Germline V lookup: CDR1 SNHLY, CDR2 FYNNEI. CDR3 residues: CASSEDRSSTDTQYF. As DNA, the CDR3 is TGTGCCAGCAGTGAGGACAGAAGCTCTACAGATACGCAGTATTTT.

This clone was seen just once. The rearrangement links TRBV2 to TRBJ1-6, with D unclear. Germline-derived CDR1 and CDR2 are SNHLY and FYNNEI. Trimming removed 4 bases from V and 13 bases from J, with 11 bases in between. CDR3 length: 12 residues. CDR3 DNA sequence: TGTGCCAGCAGTGTGACTAGTGGCCCCCTCCACTTT. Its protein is CASSVTSGPLHF.

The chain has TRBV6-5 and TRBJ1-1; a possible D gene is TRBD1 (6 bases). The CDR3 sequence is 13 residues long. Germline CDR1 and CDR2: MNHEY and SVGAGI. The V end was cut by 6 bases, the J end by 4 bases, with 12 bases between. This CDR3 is CASRQGWGTEAFF. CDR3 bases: TGTGCCAGCAGACAGGGATGGGGCACTGAAGCTTTCTTT.

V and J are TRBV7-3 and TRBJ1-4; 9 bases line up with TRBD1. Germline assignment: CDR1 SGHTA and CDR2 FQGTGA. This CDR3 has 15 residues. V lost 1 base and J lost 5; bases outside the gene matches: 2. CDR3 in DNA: TGTGCCAGCAGCTTAAGCGGACAGGGGAATGAAAAACTGTTTTTT. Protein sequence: CASSLSGQGNEKLFF.

The DNA for the CDR3 is TGTGCCGGCCAAGGACAGGGGACTAACTATGGCTACACCTTC. Its translation: CAGQGQGTNYGYTF. The rearrangement joins TRBV6-6 to TRBJ1-2; 9 bases map to TRBD1. This CDR3 is 14 amino acids long. V trimming: 11 bases; J trimming: 0 bases; junction bases outside the gene matches: 7. Germline V CDR1 and CDR2: MNHNY, SVGAGI (reference sequence).

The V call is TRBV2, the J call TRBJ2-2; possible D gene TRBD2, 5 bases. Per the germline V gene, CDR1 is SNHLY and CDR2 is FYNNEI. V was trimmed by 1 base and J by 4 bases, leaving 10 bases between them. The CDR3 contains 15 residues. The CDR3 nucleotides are TGTGCCAGCAGTGAAGGACTATCAGGCACCGGGGAGCTGTTTTTT. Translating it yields CASSEGLSGTGELFF.

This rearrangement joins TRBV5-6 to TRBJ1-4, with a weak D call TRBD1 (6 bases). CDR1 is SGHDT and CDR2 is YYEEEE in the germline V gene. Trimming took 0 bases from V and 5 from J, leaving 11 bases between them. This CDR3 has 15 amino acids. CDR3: CASSLETGPNEKLFF. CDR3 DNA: TGTGCCAGCAGCTTGGAAACAGGGCCGAATGAAAAACTGTTTTTT.

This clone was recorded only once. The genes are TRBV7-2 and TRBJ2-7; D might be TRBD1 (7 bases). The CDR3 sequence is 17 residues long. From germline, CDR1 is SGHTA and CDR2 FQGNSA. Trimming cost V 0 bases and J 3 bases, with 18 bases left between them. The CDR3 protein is CASSLARRDSKFYEQYF. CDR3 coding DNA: TGTGCCAGCAGCTTAGCGAGGAGGGACAGCAAGTTCTACGAGCAGTACTTC.

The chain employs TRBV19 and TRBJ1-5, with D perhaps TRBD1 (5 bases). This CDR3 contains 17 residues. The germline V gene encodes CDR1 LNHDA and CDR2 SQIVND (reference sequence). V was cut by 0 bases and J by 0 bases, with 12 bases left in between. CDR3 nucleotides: TGTGCCAGTAGTATAGAGACAGCAACCTATAGCAATCAGCCCCAGCATTTT. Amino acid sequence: CASSIETATYSNQPQHF. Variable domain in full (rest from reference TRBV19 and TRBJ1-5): DGGITQSPKYLFRKEGQNVTLSCEQNLNHDAMYWYRQDPGQGLRLIYYSQIVNDFQKGDIAEGYSVSREKKESFPLTVTSAQKNPTAFYLCASSIETATYSNQPQHFGDGTRLSIL.